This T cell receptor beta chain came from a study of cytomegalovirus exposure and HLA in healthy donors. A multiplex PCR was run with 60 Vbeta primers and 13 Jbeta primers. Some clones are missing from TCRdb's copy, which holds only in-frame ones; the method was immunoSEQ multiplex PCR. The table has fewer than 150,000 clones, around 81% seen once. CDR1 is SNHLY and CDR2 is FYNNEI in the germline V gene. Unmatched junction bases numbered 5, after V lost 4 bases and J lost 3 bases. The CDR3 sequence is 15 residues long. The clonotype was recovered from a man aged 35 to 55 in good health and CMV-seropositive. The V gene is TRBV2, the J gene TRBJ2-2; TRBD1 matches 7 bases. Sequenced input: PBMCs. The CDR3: CASSARGWDTGELFF. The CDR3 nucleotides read TGTGCCAGCAGTGCCAGGGGGTGGGACACCGGGGAGCTGTTTTTT.